The 24 T cell receptor beta chains presented below share a single source sample, sequenced in a study of blood T cells in healthy people across ages. Through a sample-barcoded 5' primer and a J-beta primer mix, a second PCR was run for roughly 7 to 11 cycles. TCRdb processed the 5' RACE reads anew with MiXCR; each CDR3 protein has one entry. The sample consists of hundreds of thousands of distinct CDR3 sequences, over 40% of them appearing once. Sequences were obtained from blood. The receptors were sampled from a man older than 75 in good health.

The chain couples TRBV7-3 to TRBJ2-7; 8 nucleotides align to TRBD2. CDR3 length: 13 residues. In germline, CDR1 is SGHTA, CDR2 FQGTGA. With 5 bases clipped from V and 6 bases from J, the junction kept 6 bases outside the gene matches. DNA for the CDR3: TGTGCCAGCAGCCCCGGGGGGGGAATCGAGCAGTACTTC. Translation gives CASSPGGGIEQYF. Together with reference TRBV7-3 and TRBJ2-7, the CDR3 gives the full variable domain: GAGVSQTPSNKVTEKGKYVELRCDPISGHTALYWYRQSLGQGPEFLIYFQGTGAADDSGLPNDRFFAVRPEGSVSTLKIQRTERGDSAVYLCASSPGGGIEQYFGPGTRLTVT.

Only a few counts were recorded for this clonotype. The chain links TRBV5-6 to TRBJ1-6, with D unresolved. There are 18 residues in the CDR3. CDR1 and CDR2 (germline): SGHDT, YYEEEE. Trimming cost V 6 bases and J 0 bases, with 19 bases left between them. The CDR3 nucleotides are TGTGCCAGCACCGCCACCGCCAACGCCCTCTCCTATAATTCACCCCTCCACTTT. Translated: CASTATANALSYNSPLHF.

This clonotype has a single count. The V and J genes are TRBV18 and TRBJ1-1, with D uncertain. The CDR3 has 14 residues. Trimming removed 7 bases at V and 1 base at J, with 13 bases between. Looked up from germline, CDR1 is KGHSH and CDR2 is LQKENI. The CDR3 DNA sequence: TGTGCCAGCTTGCGTGATCGACAGAACACTGAAGCTTTCTTT. It specifies CASLRDRQNTEAFF.

The table lists this clonotype with a few counts. The chain links TRBV6-2 or TRBV6-3 to TRBJ2-5, with D perhaps being TRBD1 or TRBD2 (5 bases each). The DNA end is a closer match to TRBJ2-7, so the J assignment may be wrong. The CDR3 length is 18 residues. Germline CDR1 MNHEY, CDR2 SVGEGT. CDR3 region: CASSNGFRKGAGSYEQYF. The DNA for the CDR3 is TGTGCCAGCAGTAACGGATTTAGGAAGGGAGCAGGGTCCTACGAGCAGTACTTC.

This clonotype was observed a few times. V usage is TRBV20-1 and J usage is TRBJ2-1; D may be TRBD2 (5 bases). The CDR3 spans 16 residues. The germline V gene encodes CDR1 DFQATT and CDR2 SNEGSKA (reference sequence). V was cut by 2 bases and J by 4 bases, with 18 bases left in between. This CDR3 is CSARTPPTGKYNEQFF. DNA for the CDR3: TGCAGTGCTAGAACCCCCCCGACGGGAAAATACAATGAGCAGTTCTTC.

The chain uses TRBV6-2 or TRBV6-3 and TRBJ2-3; 10 bases agree with TRBD2. J was trimmed by 6 bases and V by 5 bases; bases with no gene match: 11. From germline, CDR1 is MNHEY and CDR2 SVGEGT. This CDR3 has 16 amino acids. The CDR3 here is CASSPSSGRADDTQYF. CDR3 DNA: TGTGCCAGCAGTCCATCAAGCGGGAGGGCCGACGATACGCAGTATTTT.

The CDR3 nucleotides are TGTGCCAGCAGCCCCCTTAGGCAGGGGGCCTCTGGGGCCAACGTCCTGACTTTC. Its protein is CASSPLRQGASGANVLTF. The chain recombines TRBV2 with TRBJ2-6; 8 bases align to TRBD1. Trimming at V came to 6 bases and at J to 0 bases, leaving 10 bases not matched to a gene. Germline CDR1 and CDR2: SNHLY and FYNNEI. The CDR3 has 18 residues.

This clonotype appeared a few times. As DNA, the CDR3 is TGTGCCAGCAGTTTTGGACAGGGAAGGTATGGCTACACCTTC. Its protein product is CASSFGQGRYGYTF. The chain employs TRBV6-2 or TRBV6-3 and TRBJ1-2; 8 bases map to TRBD1. Germline V gene sequence: CDR1 MNHEY, CDR2 SVGEGT. The CDR3 totals 14 residues. With 4 bases clipped from V and 5 bases from J, the junction kept 6 bases outside the gene matches.

V usage is TRBV7-9 and J usage is TRBJ2-3; D possibly uses TRBD1 or TRBD2 (6 bases each). The CDR3 consists of 15 residues. Trimming took 9 bases from V and 1 from J, leaving 17 bases between them. Germline lookup yields CDR1 SEHNR and CDR2 FQNEAQ (reference sequence). CDR3 nucleotides: TGTGCCAGTGGGGGCGGGGATGGGGGCACAGATACGCAGTATTTT. Translation: CASGGGDGGTDTQYF.

V gene TRBV2 combines with J gene TRBJ2-1, with D tentatively TRBD2 (5 bases). V lost 4 bases and J lost 5, with 15 bases in between. Germline V gene lookup returns CDR1 SNHLY and CDR2 FYNNEI. The CDR3 runs 15 residues. The CDR3: CASSVRTLTDNEQFF. CDR3 nucleotide sequence: TGTGCCAGCAGTGTACGGACTCTCACTGACAATGAGCAGTTCTTC.

In this sample, this clonotype turned up many times. V is TRBV7-2 and J is TRBJ2-2; no reliable D call. This CDR3 contains 14 residues. V was trimmed by 1 base and J by 3 bases, leaving 6 bases between them. Germline values: CDR1 SGHTA, CDR2 FQGNSA. The CDR3 nucleotides read TGTGCCAGCAGCTTAGAAGTGCACACCGGGGAGCTGTTTTTT. It is translated as CASSLEVHTGELFF.

This clonotype appeared a few times. The chain carries TRBV7-9 and TRBJ2-3; no firm D call. This CDR3 spans 12 amino acids. Germline CDR1 is SEHNR and CDR2 is FQNEAQ (reference sequence). With 5 bases removed from V and 8 bases from J, the gap between germline ends came to 11 bases. CDR3: CASSPGRRTQYF. The CDR3 region has the DNA TGTGCCAGCAGCCCCGGGCGCCGTACGCAGTATTTT.

This clonotype came up a few times. J is TRBJ2-7 and V is TRBV27; D is unresolved. Trimming stripped 2 bases from V and 4 bases from J, with 21 bases between. Germline values: CDR1 MNHEY, CDR2 SMNVEV (reference sequence). The CDR3 sequence is 17 residues long. In nucleotides, the CDR3 is TGTGCCAGCAGTTTAATCCCCGGCAGCGCGAAGGGTTACGAGCAGTACTTC. Translating it yields CASSLIPGSAKGYEQYF.

The table lists this clonotype with many counts. This chain links TRBV2 with TRBJ2-7; 10 bases line up with TRBD2. This CDR3 is 13 amino acids long. The V segment lost 11 bases and the J segment 1 base; nucleotides outside the gene matches: 5. Germline V gene data show CDR1 as SNHLY and CDR2 as FYNNEI. The chain's CDR3 is CAGTSGTSYEQYF. The CDR3 DNA sequence: TGTGCCGGCACTAGCGGGACATCCTACGAGCAGTACTTC.

V usage is TRBV24-1 and J usage is TRBJ2-1, with unresolved D. The germline V gene encodes CDR1 KGHDR and CDR2 SFDVKD. This CDR3 region has 20 residues. The V gene lost 1 base and the J gene lost 7 bases, with 28 bases spanning the gap. CDR3 protein: CATSDFPHENVGLGKNEQFF. The CDR3 nucleotides read TGTGCCACCAGTGATTTTCCCCACGAAAACGTAGGTTTGGGAAAGAATGAGCAGTTCTTC.

The chain has TRBV20-1 and TRBJ2-5, with D uncertain. CDR3 length: 13 residues. Germline CDR1 reads DFQATT; CDR2 reads SNEGSKA (reference sequence). Trimming pared 6 bases from V and 3 bases from J, leaving 14 bases between. This chain's CDR3 is CSAQNEREETQYF. The CDR3 DNA reads TGCAGTGCCCAGAACGAAAGGGAAGAGACCCAGTACTTC.

This clonotype showed up many times. The chain employs TRBV29-1 and TRBJ2-7, with a weak D call TRBD1 (6 bases). Trimming pared 6 bases from V and 6 bases from J, leaving 12 bases between. CDR3 length equals 11 residues. Germline values: CDR1 SQVTM, CDR2 ANQGSEA. CDR3 sequence reads: CSVGQLSEQYF. CDR3 bases: TGCAGCGTCGGACAGTTATCCGAGCAGTACTTC.

The chain is built from TRBV29-1 and TRBJ2-7; 7 bases map to TRBD1. The germline CDR1 and CDR2 sequences are SQVTM and ANQGSEA. V trimming: 6 bases; J trimming: 0 bases; junction bases outside the gene matches: 5. CDR3 length equals 13 residues. The CDR3 nucleotides are TGCAGCGTGACAGGGCTTAGCTCCTACGAGCAGTACGTC. It yields the protein CSVTGLSSYEQYV.

This clonotype showed up many times. V and J are TRBV2 and TRBJ2-3, with D perhaps matching TRBD2 (6 bases). Per germline, CDR1 SNHLY and CDR2 FYNNEI. CDR3 size: 13 residues. Trimming removed 3 bases from V and 4 bases from J, with 8 bases in between. Written as DNA, the CDR3 is TGTGCCAGCAGTGATCGGGGGTCAGATACGCAGTATTTT. It is translated as CASSDRGSDTQYF.

In the case of this clonotype: A much larger clone differs by one base, so this may be a read error. The chain links TRBV6-2 or TRBV6-3 to TRBJ2-5; 9 nucleotides agree with TRBD2. The CDR3 sequence is 17 residues long. Germline V gene sequence: CDR1 MNHEY, CDR2 SVGEGT. V was pared by 0 bases and J by 11 bases, with 16 bases of the junction left unmatched. The DNA for the CDR3 is TGTGCCAGCAGTTACTCCCCCCCTAGCGGGATCTACAATGAGCAGTACTTC. The encoded protein is CASSYSPPSGIYNEQYF.

This clonotype was detected a few times. The genes are TRBV6-2 or TRBV6-3 and TRBJ1-1; a weak D match, TRBD1 (5 bases). The CDR3 has 14 residues. Germline loops: CDR1 MNHEY, CDR2 SVGEGT. The V gene lost 7 bases and the J gene lost 4 bases, with 16 bases spanning the gap. CDR3 DNA sequence: TGTGCCAGCACCCCAGGGAGGGAGTCCACTGAAGCTTTCTTT. As protein: CASTPGRESTEAFF.

This clonotype has at least ten counts. The CDR3 here is CATSRDRGGAKTQYF. The CDR3, as DNA: TGTGCCACCAGCAGAGATCGCGGGGGGGCAAAGACGCAGTATTTT. The chain has TRBV15 and TRBJ2-3; 9 positions agree with TRBD2. The CDR3 extends over 15 amino acids. V shed 0 bases, J shed 9 bases, and the junction held 7 bases outside the gene matches. Germline loops: CDR1 LNHNV, CDR2 YYDKDF (reference sequence).

The V gene is TRBV10-3, the J gene TRBJ1-3, with D unresolved. CDR1 and CDR2 (germline): ENHRY, SYGVKD. Trimming pared 8 bases from V and 11 bases from J, leaving 25 bases between. This CDR3 comprises 15 residues. CDR3 sequence reads: CAIPKSPGEVDPIYF. In DNA, the CDR3 is TGTGCCATCCCCAAGTCCCCCGGGGAGGTGGACCCCATATATTTT.

Only a few counts were recorded for this clonotype. The J gene is TRBJ1-1, the V gene TRBV5-1; D not certain. The length of the CDR3 is 14 residues. Germline CDR1 SGHRS, CDR2 YFSETQ. V lost 5 bases and J lost 0, with 11 bases in between. CDR3 nucleotides: TGCGCCAGCAGTCCCGGCCCTTTGAACACTGAAGCTTTCTTT. Its protein product is CASSPGPLNTEAFF.